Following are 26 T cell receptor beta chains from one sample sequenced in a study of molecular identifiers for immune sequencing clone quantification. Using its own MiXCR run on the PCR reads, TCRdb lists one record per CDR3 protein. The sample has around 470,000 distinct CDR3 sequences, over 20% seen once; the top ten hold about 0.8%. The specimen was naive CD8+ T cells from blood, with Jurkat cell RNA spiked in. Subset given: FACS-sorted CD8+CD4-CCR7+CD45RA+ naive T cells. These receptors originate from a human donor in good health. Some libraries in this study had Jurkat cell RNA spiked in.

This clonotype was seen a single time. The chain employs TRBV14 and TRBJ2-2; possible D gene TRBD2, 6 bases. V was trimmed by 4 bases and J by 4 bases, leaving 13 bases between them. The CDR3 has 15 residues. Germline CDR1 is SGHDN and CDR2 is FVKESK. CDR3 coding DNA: TGTGCCAGCAGCCCAACGAGGGAGGCCACCGGGGAGCTGTTTTTT. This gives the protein CASSPTREATGELFF.

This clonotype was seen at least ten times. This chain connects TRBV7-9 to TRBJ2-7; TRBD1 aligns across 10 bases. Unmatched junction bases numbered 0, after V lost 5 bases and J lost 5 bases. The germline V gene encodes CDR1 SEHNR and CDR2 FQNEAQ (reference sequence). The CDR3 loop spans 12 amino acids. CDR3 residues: CASSGTGDEQYF. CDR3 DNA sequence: TGTGCCAGCAGCGGGACAGGGGACGAGCAGTACTTC.

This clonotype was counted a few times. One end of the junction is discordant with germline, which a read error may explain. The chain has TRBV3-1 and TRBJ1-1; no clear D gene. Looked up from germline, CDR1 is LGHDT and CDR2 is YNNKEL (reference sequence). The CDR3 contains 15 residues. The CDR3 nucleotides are TGTGCCAGCAGCCAATTCCCAAGGAAGAACACTAAAGCTTTCTTT. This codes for CASSQFPRKNTKAFF. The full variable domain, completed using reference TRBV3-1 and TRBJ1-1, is DTAVSQTPKYLVTQMGNDKSIKCEQNLGHDTMYWYKQDSKKFLKIMFSYNNKELIINETVPNRFSPKSPDKAHLNLHINSLELGDSAVYFCASSQFPRKNTKAFFGQGTRLTVV.

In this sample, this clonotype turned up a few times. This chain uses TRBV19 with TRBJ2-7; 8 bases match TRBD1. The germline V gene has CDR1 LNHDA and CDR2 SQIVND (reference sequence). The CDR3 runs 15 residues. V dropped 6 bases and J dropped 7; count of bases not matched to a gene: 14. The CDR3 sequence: CASSETGTGRDEQYF. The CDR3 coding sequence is TGTGCCAGTAGCGAGACCGGGACAGGAAGGGATGAGCAGTACTTC.

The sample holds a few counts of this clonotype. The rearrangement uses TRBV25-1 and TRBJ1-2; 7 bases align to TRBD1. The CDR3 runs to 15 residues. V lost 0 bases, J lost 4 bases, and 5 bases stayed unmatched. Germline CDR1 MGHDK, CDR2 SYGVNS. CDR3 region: CASSEYRQGSYGYTF. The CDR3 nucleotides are TGTGCCAGCAGTGAATATCGACAGGGATCCTATGGCTACACCTTC.

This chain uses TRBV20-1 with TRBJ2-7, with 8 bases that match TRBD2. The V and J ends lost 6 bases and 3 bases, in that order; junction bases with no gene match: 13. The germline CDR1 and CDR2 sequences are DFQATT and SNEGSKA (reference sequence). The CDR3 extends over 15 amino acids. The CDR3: CSARPPRLAGYEQYF. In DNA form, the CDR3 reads TGCAGTGCCAGGCCACCCCGGCTAGCGGGCTACGAGCAGTACTTC.

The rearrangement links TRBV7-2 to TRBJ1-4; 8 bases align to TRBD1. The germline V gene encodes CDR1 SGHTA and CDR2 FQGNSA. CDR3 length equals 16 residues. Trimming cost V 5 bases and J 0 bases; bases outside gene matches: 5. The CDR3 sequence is CASSQDRGSTNEKLFF. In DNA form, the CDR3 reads TGTGCCAGCAGCCAAGACAGGGGCTCAACTAATGAAAAACTGTTTTTT. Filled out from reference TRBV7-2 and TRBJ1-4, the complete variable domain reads GAGVSQSPSNKVTEKGKDVELRCDPISGHTALYWYRQSLGQGLEFLIYFQGNSAPDKSGLPSDRFSAERTGGSVSTLTIQRTQQEDSAVYLCASSQDRGSTNEKLFFGSGTQLSVL.

CDR3 protein: CASSGGAQETQYF. CDR3 in DNA: TGTGCCAGCTCCGGTGGGGCCCAAGAGACCCAGTACTTC. The chain joins TRBV12-3 or TRBV12-4 to TRBJ2-5, with D maybe TRBD1 (5 bases). The ends were cut back, 8 bases at V and 1 base at J, with 11 bases in the middle. The length of the CDR3 is 13 residues.

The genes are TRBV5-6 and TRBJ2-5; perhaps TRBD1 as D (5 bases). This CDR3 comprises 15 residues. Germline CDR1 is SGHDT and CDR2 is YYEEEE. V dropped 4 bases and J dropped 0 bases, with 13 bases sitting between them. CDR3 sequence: CASSLGQGDQETQYF. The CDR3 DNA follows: TGTGCCAGCAGCCTAGGGCAGGGTGACCAAGAGACCCAGTACTTC.

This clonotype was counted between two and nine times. The chain's CDR3 is CASRPRGTYEQYF. The CDR3 bases are TGTGCCAGCAGACCGCGGGGAACCTACGAGCAGTACTTC. This chain joins TRBV28 and TRBJ2-7, with D possibly TRBD2 on 6 matching bases. V was cut by 6 bases and J by 2 bases, with 11 bases left in between. In germline, CDR1 is MDHEN, CDR2 SYDVKM. This CDR3 region has 13 residues.

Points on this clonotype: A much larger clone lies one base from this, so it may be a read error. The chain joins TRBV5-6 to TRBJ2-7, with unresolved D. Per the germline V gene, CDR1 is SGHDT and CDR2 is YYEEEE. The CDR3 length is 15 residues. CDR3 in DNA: TGTGCCAACAGCCCGGACGGGCTTATAACCTACGAGCAGTACTTC. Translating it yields CANSPDGLITYEQYF.

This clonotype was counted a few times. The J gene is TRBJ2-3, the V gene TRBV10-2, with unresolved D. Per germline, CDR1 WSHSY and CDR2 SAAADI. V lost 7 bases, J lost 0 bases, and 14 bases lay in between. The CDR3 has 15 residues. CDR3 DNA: TGCGCCAGCATTCGCATAGCCAGTAGCACAGATACGCAGTATTTT. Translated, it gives CASIRIASSTDTQYF.

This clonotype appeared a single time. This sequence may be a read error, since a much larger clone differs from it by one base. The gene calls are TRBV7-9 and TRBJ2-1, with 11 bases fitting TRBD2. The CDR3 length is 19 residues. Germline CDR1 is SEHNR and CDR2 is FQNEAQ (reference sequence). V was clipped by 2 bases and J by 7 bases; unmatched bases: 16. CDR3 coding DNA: TGTGCCAGCAGCTTACCTTCCACCCACCTTAGCGGGGGGGGGAATGAGCAGTTCTTC. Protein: CASSLPSTHLSGGGNEQFF.

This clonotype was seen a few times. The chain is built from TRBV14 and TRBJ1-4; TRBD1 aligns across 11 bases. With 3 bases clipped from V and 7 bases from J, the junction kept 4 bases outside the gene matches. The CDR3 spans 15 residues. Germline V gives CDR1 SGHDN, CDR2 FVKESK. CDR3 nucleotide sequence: TGTGCCAGCAGCCATTCGGGGACAGGGGGTGAAAAACTGTTTTTT. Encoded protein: CASSHSGTGGEKLFF.

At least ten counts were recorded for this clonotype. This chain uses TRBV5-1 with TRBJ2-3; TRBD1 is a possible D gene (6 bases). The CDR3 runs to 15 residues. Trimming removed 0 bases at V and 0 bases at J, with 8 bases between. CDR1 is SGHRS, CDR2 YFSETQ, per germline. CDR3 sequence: CASSLEDSSTDTQYF. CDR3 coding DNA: TGCGCCAGCAGCTTGGAGGACAGCAGCACAGATACGCAGTATTTT.

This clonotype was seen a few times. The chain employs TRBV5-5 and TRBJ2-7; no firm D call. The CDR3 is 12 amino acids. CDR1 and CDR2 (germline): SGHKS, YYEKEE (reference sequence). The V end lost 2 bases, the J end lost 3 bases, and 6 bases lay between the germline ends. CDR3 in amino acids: CASSFDGYEQYF. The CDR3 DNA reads TGTGCCAGCAGCTTCGACGGCTACGAGCAGTACTTC. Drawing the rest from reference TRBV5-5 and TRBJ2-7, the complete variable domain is DAGVTQSPTHLIKTRGQQVTLRCSPISGHKSVSWYQQVLGQGPQFIFQYYEKEERGRGNFPDRFSARQFPNYSSELNVNALLLGDSALYLCASSFDGYEQYFGPGTRLTVT.

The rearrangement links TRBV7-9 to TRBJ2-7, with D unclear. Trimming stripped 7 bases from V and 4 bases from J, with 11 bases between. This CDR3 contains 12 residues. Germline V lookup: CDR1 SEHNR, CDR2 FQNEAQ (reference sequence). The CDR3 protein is CASNPPAYEQYF. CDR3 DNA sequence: TGTGCCAGCAACCCCCCCGCGTACGAGCAGTACTTC. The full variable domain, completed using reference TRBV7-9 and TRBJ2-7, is DTGVSQNPRHKITKRGQNVTFRCDPISEHNRLYWYRQTLGQGPEFLTYFQNEAQLEKSRLLSDRFSAERPKGSFSTLEIQRTEQGDSAMYLCASNPPAYEQYFGPGTRLTVT.

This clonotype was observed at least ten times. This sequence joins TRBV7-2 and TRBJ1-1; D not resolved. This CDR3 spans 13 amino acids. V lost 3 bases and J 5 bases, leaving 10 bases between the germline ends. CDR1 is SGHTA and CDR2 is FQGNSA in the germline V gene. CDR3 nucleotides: TGTGCCAGCAGCTTCTTCGCGACAACTGAAGCTTTCTTT. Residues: CASSFFATTEAFF.

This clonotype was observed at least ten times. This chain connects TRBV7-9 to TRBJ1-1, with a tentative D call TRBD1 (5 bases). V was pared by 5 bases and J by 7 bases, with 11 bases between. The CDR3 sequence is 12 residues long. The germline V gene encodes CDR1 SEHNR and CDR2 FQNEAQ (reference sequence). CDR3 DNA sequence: TGTGCCAGCAGCAGCCAGGGCGATGAAGCTTTCTTT. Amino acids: CASSSQGDEAFF.

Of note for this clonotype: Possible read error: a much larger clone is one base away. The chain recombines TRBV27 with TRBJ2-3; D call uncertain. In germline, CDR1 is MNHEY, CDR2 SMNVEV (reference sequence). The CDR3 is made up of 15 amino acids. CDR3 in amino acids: CVSSTTLSYTDTQYF. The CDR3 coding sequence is TGTGTCAGCAGTACCACTTTGTCGTACACAGATACGCAGTATTTT.

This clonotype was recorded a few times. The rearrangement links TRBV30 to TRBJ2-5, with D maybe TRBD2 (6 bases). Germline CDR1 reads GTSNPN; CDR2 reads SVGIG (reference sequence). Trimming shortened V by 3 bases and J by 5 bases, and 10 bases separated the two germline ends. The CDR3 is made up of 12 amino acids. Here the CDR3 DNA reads TGTGCCTGGAGAAGCGGGTTCGAGACCCAGTACTTC. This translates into CAWRSGFETQYF.

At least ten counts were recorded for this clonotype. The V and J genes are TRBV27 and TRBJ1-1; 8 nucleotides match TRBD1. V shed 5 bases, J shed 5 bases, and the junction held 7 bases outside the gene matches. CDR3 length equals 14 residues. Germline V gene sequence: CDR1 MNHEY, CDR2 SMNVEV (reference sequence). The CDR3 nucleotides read TGTGCCAGCAGTGCCAGGGGGCGGTTTACTGAAGCTTTCTTT. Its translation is CASSARGRFTEAFF.

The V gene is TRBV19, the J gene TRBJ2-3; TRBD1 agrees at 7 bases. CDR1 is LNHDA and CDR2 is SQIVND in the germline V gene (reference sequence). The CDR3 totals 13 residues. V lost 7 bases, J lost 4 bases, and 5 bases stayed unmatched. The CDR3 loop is CASTTGQADTQYF. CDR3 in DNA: TGTGCCAGTACAACCGGACAGGCAGATACGCAGTATTTT.

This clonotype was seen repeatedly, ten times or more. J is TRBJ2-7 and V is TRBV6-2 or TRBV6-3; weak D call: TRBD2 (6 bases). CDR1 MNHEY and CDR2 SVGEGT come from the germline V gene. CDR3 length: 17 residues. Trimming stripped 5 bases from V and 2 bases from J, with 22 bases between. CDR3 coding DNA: TGTGCCAGCAGTACCCCAGGCGGGGACTTAACAGCCTACGAGCAGTACTTC. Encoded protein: CASSTPGGDLTAYEQYF.

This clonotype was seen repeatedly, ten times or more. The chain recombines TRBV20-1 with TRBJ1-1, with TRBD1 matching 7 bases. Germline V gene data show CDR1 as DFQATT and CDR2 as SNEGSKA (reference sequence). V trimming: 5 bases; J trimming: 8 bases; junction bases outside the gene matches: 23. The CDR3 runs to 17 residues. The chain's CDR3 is CSAPTFRDRARKGEAFF. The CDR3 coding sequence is TGCAGTGCTCCCACGTTCCGTGACAGGGCTCGGAAGGGGGAAGCTTTCTTT.

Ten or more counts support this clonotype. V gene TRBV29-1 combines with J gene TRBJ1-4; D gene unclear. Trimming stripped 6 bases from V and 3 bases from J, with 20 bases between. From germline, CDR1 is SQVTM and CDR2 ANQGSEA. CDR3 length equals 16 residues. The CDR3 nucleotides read TGCAGCGTCTCCCCGGCGGCAGTTAAAGCTAATGAAAAACTGTTTTTT. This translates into CSVSPAAVKANEKLFF.